These 9 T cell receptor beta chains came from one sample sequenced in a study of siplizumab effects on memory and regulatory T cells. Produced via immunoSEQ multiplex PCR; TCRdb's table is partial and in-frame only. The sample includes some 65,000 clones, approximately 89% seen only once; the top ten take roughly 1.7%. Sequenced material: Tregs sorted from blood. These receptors were collected from a human donor in good health.

This clone is termed medium-sized. The chain joins TRBV5-3 to TRBJ1-1; D perhaps matches TRBD1 (5 bases). TRBV5-3 is placed among ORFs of uncertain function. Trimming cost V 1 base and J 8 bases, with 15 bases left between them. CDR3 size: 14 residues. CDR3 sequence reads: CARSLCLGDPEAFF. In DNA, the CDR3 is TGTGCCAGAAGCTTGTGTTTAGGGGACCCAGAAGCTTTCTTT.

The chain is built from TRBV28 and TRBJ2-5; 9 bases are shared with TRBD2. With V trimmed by 3 bases and J by 5 bases, 4 bases remained unmatched. Germline V gives CDR1 MDHEN, CDR2 SYDVKM. The CDR3 runs to 14 residues. CDR3 in DNA: TGTGCCAGCAGTTTTAGCGGGAGTGCCGAGACCCAGTACTTC. Translating gives CASSFSGSAETQYF.

The chain carries TRBV28 and TRBJ2-7, with a weak D call TRBD1 (7 bases). This CDR3 spans 12 amino acids. The V gene's germline CDR1 is MDHEN and CDR2 SYDVKM. V was trimmed by 8 bases and J by 9 bases, leaving 17 bases between them. The chain's CDR3 is CASGAAGGSQYF. CDR3 DNA sequence: TGTGCCAGCGGGGCGGCAGGGGGGTCGCAGTACTTC.

This chain joins TRBV18 and TRBJ1-2; D ambiguous. Trimming left V 2 bases short and J 4 bases short, with 11 bases between. The CDR3 has 14 residues. Germline V gene lookup returns CDR1 KGHSH and CDR2 LQKENI. CDR3 nucleotides: TGTGCCAGCTCACCAGCGGCCACCCCCTATGGCTACACCTTC. Protein product: CASSPAATPYGYTF.

This chain links TRBV12-5 with TRBJ2-5, with D hard to call. Germline V gene lookup returns CDR1 LGHNT and CDR2 FRNRAP. The CDR3 sequence is 15 residues long. V lost 1 base and J lost 5, with 14 bases in between. The CDR3 sequence: CASGLATPLGETQYF. The CDR3 DNA sequence: TGTGCTAGTGGTTTGGCAACCCCTCTTGGGGAGACCCAGTACTTC.

The genes are TRBV5-1 and TRBJ1-1; TRBD1 matches 9 bases. The trim removed 7 bases at V and 4 bases at J, leaving 8 bases unmatched. Looked up from germline, CDR1 is SGHRS and CDR2 is YFSETQ. The CDR3 extends over 14 amino acids. The CDR3, as DNA: TGCGCCAGCGGACAGGGGATGAGGCTCACTGAAGCTTTCTTT. It translates to CASGQGMRLTEAFF.

The chain joins TRBV4-2 to TRBJ2-1; D uncertain. Trimming left V 0 bases short and J 15 bases short, with 9 bases between. Germline CDR1 and CDR2: LGHNA and YNFKEQ. The CDR3 runs to 11 residues. The CDR3 DNA reads as TGTGCCAGCAGCCAAGAAGTTGGGCTGTTCTTC. It is translated as CASSQEVGLFF.

This chain uses TRBV11-2 with TRBJ2-1; 11 nucleotides line up with TRBD1. The germline V gene has CDR1 SGHAT and CDR2 FQNNGV. The CDR3 length is 15 residues. V was clipped by 6 bases and J by 2 bases; unmatched bases: 3. CDR3 nucleotides: TGTGCCAGCAGACGGGACAGGGGGACCTACAATGAGCAGTTCTTC. Its translation is CASRRDRGTYNEQFF. Complete variable domain (other parts from reference TRBV11-2 and TRBJ2-1): EAGVAQSPRYKIIEKRQSVAFWCNPISGHATLYWYQQILGQGPKLLIQFQNNGVVDDSQLPKDRFSAERLKGVDSTLKIQPAKLEDSAVYLCASRRDRGTYNEQFFGPGTRLTVL.

The CDR3 loop reads CASSPAGDSGRTQYF. CDR3 sequence (DNA): TGTGCCAGCAGCCCAGCTGGGGATAGCGGGAGGACCCAGTACTTC. The rearrangement joins TRBV7-8 to TRBJ2-5; 9 positions match TRBD2. The germline gives CDR1 SGHVS, CDR2 FQNEAQ. Trimming cost V 5 bases and J 7 bases; bases outside gene matches: 11. This CDR3 is 15 amino acids long. Based on the CDR3 plus reference TRBV7-8 and TRBJ2-5, the full variable domain is GAGVSQSPRYKVAKRGQDVALRCDPISGHVSLFWYQQALGQGPEFLTYFQNEAQLDKSGLPSDRFFAERPEGSVSTLKIQRTQQEDSAVYLCASSPAGDSGRTQYFGPGTRLLVL.